This T cell receptor beta chain was sequenced for a study of metastatic and nonmetastatic thyroid tumors. Study overall: From malignant and benign thyroid patients, repertoires in blood and in tumor or nodule tissue were compared.

This clone has at least ten counts. What it recognizes is unknown. Patients were all untreated before their thyroid surgery. Study-wide results and limits: Malignant tumors reportedly showed significantly higher TCR beta diversity than benign nodules in both blood and tumor.

As processed by the authors: To classify distant metastasis in papillary thyroid cancer, a model was built from CDR3 differences across clinicopathological groups. TCRdb re-clonotyped the PCR reads via MiXCR. The V and J calls come from TCRdb's annotation, not from the publication. Of 15,000 to 20,000 clones in the sample, over 25% were seen once. The CDR3 runs 12 residues. V was cut by 1 base and J by 6 bases, with 4 bases left in between. The germline CDR1 and CDR2 sequences are LGHDT and YNNKEL (reference sequence). The source is a female donor with papillary thyroid cancer or a benign thyroid nodule (not recorded which). Some clones in this sample may be carry-over from other donors' samples. The chain employs TRBV3-1 and TRBJ1-3; the D is unclear. The sequencing input was adjacent normal tissue. CDR3 coding DNA: TGTGCCAGCAGCCAAGTCGAAAACACCATATATTTT. Translation: CASSQVENTIYF.